The 11 T cell receptor beta chains below come from one sample, sequenced in a study of shared clonotypes between healthy human individuals. The method was immunoSEQ multiplex PCR; TCRdb's version includes in-frame clones alone and lacks a portion of them. The data show more than 550,000 clones, about nine tenths seen once. The specimen sequenced was memory CD8+ T cells from PBMCs. This sample's subset: CD45RO+ cells pooled with CCR7-negative TemRA cells. Receptors were obtained from a man between 18 and 35 years old in good health. Some clones in this sample may be carry-over from other donors' samples.

The V gene is TRBV6-1, the J gene TRBJ2-1; a possible D gene is TRBD1 (6 bases). The CDR3 is 14 amino acids. Trimming left V 1 base short and J 6 bases short, with 10 bases between. CDR1 is MNHNS, CDR2 SASEGT, per germline. The CDR3 is CASSEEIGGNEQFF. CDR3 sequence (DNA): TGTGCCAGCAGTGAAGAAATAGGGGGCAATGAGCAGTTCTTC.

The chain couples TRBV12-1 to TRBJ1-2. TRBV12-1 corresponds to a pseudogene. This CDR3 region has 15 residues. CDR3 nucleotides: TGTGCCAGCAGCTCACCGGGACGCCCGAAGCTCGGCTACACCTTC. It codes for CASSSPGRPKLGYTF.

This chain uses TRBV4-3 with TRBJ1-6; D remains ambiguous. The CDR3 covers 15 residues. CDR1 is LGHNA and CDR2 is YSLEER in the germline V gene. Trimming stripped 0 bases from V and 8 bases from J, with 11 bases between. The CDR3 DNA follows: TGCGCCAGCAGCCAAGATGGCCCCGCCCATTCACCCCTCCACTTT. This sequence encodes CASSQDGPAHSPLHF.

This clone was seen a single time. The chain has TRBV13 and TRBJ2-7; D perhaps matches TRBD2 (5 bases). Looked up from germline, CDR1 is PRHDT and CDR2 is FYEKMQ (reference sequence). There are 15 residues in the CDR3. V lost 5 bases, J lost 3 bases, and 17 bases lay in between. CDR3 bases: TGTGCCAGCAGCCCCCCTCTCGGAGGCGGCTACGAGCAGTACTTC. Residues: CASSPPLGGGYEQYF.

The genes are TRBV27 and TRBJ1-1; D may be TRBD1 (6 bases). CDR1 MNHEY and CDR2 SMNVEV come from the germline V gene (reference sequence). This CDR3 has 16 residues. The germline V and J ends were trimmed by 2 bases and 3 bases, with 16 bases remaining between them. CDR3 residues: CASSLTGAGTDTEAFF. The DNA for the CDR3 is TGTGCCAGCAGTTTAACGGGGGCAGGGACCGACACTGAAGCTTTCTTT.

The chain employs TRBV20-1 and TRBJ1-5; D is undetermined. Trimming shortened V by 7 bases and J by 7 bases, and 2 bases separated the two germline ends. The germline V gene has CDR1 DFQATT and CDR2 SNEGSKA (reference sequence). This CDR3 is built from 8 residues. The CDR3 reads CSDQPQHF. The CDR3, as DNA: TGCAGTGACCAGCCCCAGCATTTT.

CDR3 in DNA: TGCAGCGCCGGACTAGCGGGAGCCAAGGGGTACAATGAGCAGTTCTTC. As protein: CSAGLAGAKGYNEQFF. This chain uses TRBV29-1 with TRBJ2-1, with TRBD2 matching 13 bases. V was pared by 7 bases and J by 4 bases, with 10 bases of the junction left unmatched. The CDR3 sequence is 16 residues long. Germline loops: CDR1 SQVTM, CDR2 ANQGSEA.

This clone was observed once. The chain uses TRBV7-8 and TRBJ1-4; 7 nucleotides align to TRBD1. The CDR3 has 14 residues. The V segment lost 5 bases and the J segment 8 bases; nucleotides outside the gene matches: 8. Germline V gives CDR1 SGHVS, CDR2 FQNEAQ. The CDR3 DNA follows: TGTGCCAGCAGCGCCGGGACAGAGGGGGAAAAACTGTTTTTT. Its translation: CASSAGTEGEKLFF.

The genes are TRBV6-5 and TRBJ2-7; 7 positions match TRBD2. V lost 7 bases and J lost 2; bases outside the gene matches: 8. Germline CDR1 and CDR2: MNHEY and SVGAGI. CDR3 size: 14 residues. The CDR3 nucleotides are TGTGCCAGCACTATCGGACTAGTGACCTACGAGCAGTACTTC. Amino acid sequence: CASTIGLVTYEQYF.

The CDR3 loop is CASKALWTPNIQYF. CDR3 sequence (DNA): TGTGCCAGCAAAGCCTTGTGGACCCCAAACATTCAGTACTTC. The chain carries TRBV2 and TRBJ2-4; D gene unclear. V was clipped by 7 bases and J by 6 bases, with 16 bases between them. This CDR3 contains 14 residues. The germline V gene encodes CDR1 SNHLY and CDR2 FYNNEI.

The rearrangement uses TRBV5-6 and TRBJ2-6; D gene ambiguous. The V gene's germline CDR1 is SGHDT and CDR2 YYEEEE. V lost 4 bases to trimming and J lost 1 base, with 12 bases between them. The CDR3 covers 16 residues. The DNA for the CDR3 is TGTGCCAGCAGCAAGCAGACCATTTCTGGGGCCAACGTCCTGACTTTC. It is translated as CASSKQTISGANVLTF.